The clone carrying this T cell receptor (beta chain) was counted many times. The antigen is not known. The data were obtained in a study of blood T cells in healthy people across ages. Points from the study as a whole: Strongly correlated with naive T cell percentage was TCR beta diversity. Because donor CMV status was unknown, expanded clonotype changes were possibly confounded.

Germline CDR1 and CDR2: SGHRS and YFSETQ. Trimming left V 3 bases short and J 2 bases short, with 17 bases between. This CDR3 is 16 amino acids long. A sample-barcoded 5' primer and a J-beta primer mix were used in a second PCR of about 6 to 12 cycles. TCRdb fed the 5' RACE reads into MiXCR, producing one record per CDR3 protein. The table shows 550,000 to 650,000 distinct CDR3 sequences, with about 30% occurring only once. Sequencing input: blood. The sequence was obtained from a woman of 80 years or more in good health. The chain has TRBV5-1 and TRBJ2-5, with TRBD1 as a possible D gene (6 bases). The CDR3 region is CASSWKIQGSQETQYF. In nucleotides, the CDR3 is TGCGCCAGCAGCTGGAAGATACAGGGATCTCAAGAGACCCAGTACTTC.